Listed below are T cell receptor beta chains from one sample, sequenced in a study of cytomegalovirus exposure and HLA in healthy donors. Here immunoSEQ multiplex PCR was the method, and the copy in TCRdb shows in-frame clones only, minus some. Of approximately 100,000 clones listed, over 60% are singletons. Sequences were obtained from PBMCs. Every receptor here comes from a female donor in good health and CMV-seropositive. The CDR3 runs from the conserved cysteine through the conserved F or W. D genes are given only for firm matches. The listing skips clone size in some rows; elsewhere it reads once, few, many or a size class.

TRBD2,-,TRBJ2-2,TRBV9,16,TGTGCCAGCAGCGCACGGGGGGATGGTGTAGCCGGGGAGCTGTTTTTT,CASSARGDGVAGELFF
-,-,TRBJ1-1,TRBV29-1,13,TGCAGCGTTGGATGGAGGGAGTACGCTGAAGCTTTCTTT,CSVGWREYAEAFF
TRBD2,-,TRBJ2-1,TRBV28,15,TGTGCCAGCAGCACGAGCGGGGGACCCCACAATGAGCAGTTCTTC,CASSTSGGPHNEQFF
-,-,TRBJ2-2,TRBV2,15,TGTGCCAGCAGTGAACTGGGGGGAAACACCGGGGAGCTGTTTTTT,CASSELGGNTGELFF
TRBD2,few,TRBJ2-1,TRBV9,17,TGTGCCAGCAGCTTTTCCACTAGCGGGGGATCATACAATGAGCAGTTCTTC,CASSFSTSGGSYNEQFF
-,-,TRBJ1-1,TRBV6-6,16,TGTGCCAGTACGGCTCCAGGGCAACCCCAGACCACTGAAGCTTTCTTT,CASTAPGQPQTTEAFF
-,-,TRBJ1-1,TRBV7-2,14,TGTGCCAGCACCCCCGGGGACACTAACACTGAAGCTTTCTTT,CASTPGDTNTEAFF
TRBD2,-,TRBJ2-3,TRBV9,14,TGTGCCAGCAGCCCCCGGACTAGTCCGGATACGCAGTATTTT,CASSPRTSPDTQYF
TRBD2,-,TRBJ2-1,TRBV29-1,13,TGCACTCACCGCGGGGGGGCCGGCAATGAGCAGTTCTTC,CTHRGGAGNEQFF
TRBD1,few,TRBJ2-1,TRBV28,17,TGTGCCAGCAGCCCGTGGGACAGGGGTCGATCCTACAATGAGCAGTTCTTC,CASSPWDRGRSYNEQFF
TRBD2,-,TRBJ2-7,TRBV30,15,TGTGCCTCCACTAACGGCCTAGCGGGAGGATACGAGCAGTACTTC,CASTNGLAGGYEQYF
-,few,TRBJ1-2,TRBV6-1,11,TGTGCCAGCAGTGAAATTAGTGGCTACACCTTC,CASSEISGYTF
TRBD1,once,TRBJ1-2,TRBV27,13,TGTGCCAGCAGACCCGACAGGGGCTATGGCTACACCTTC,CASRPDRGYGYTF
TRBD1,-,TRBJ2-3,TRBV29-1,15,TGCAGCGTTGAAGAGGGCAGGGGGCTTGGAGATACGCAGTATTTT,CSVEEGRGLGDTQYF
-,-,TRBJ2-7,TRBV7-2,12,TGTGCCAGCAGCTTAACAGGCTACGAGCAGTACTTC,CASSLTGYEQYF
TRBD2,-,TRBJ2-7,TRBV5-1,15,TGCGCCAGCAGCCCACCTCTAGCGGGAGGTAGCGAGCAGTACTTC,CASSPPLAGGSEQYF
-,-,TRBJ1-4,TRBV27,15,TGTGCCAGCAGTGCCCGAAGGGGGGGGAATGAAAAACTGTTTTTT,CASSARRGGNEKLFF
TRBD2,-,TRBJ2-3,TRBV28,16,TGTGCCAGCAGTAAACTTAGCGGGAGGCTGTCAGATACGCAGTATTTT,CASSKLSGRLSDTQYF
-,-,TRBJ2-5,TRBV7-8,14,TGTGCCAGCAGCTCCCGGGGAACCCAAGAGACCCAGTACTTC,CASSSRGTQETQYF
TRBD1,-,TRBJ1-4,TRBV18,13,TGTGCCAGCTCCCTGGGACAGAATGAAAAACTGTTTTTT,CASSLGQNEKLFF
-,-,TRBJ2-5,TRBV5-5,13,TGTGCCAGCAGCTTGTACGGGCAAGAGACCCAGTACTTC,CASSLYGQETQYF
TRBD1,-,TRBJ2-1,TRBV5-1,15,TGCGCCAGCAGCCCCGGGACAGGGTCGTACAATGAGCAGTTCTTC,CASSPGTGSYNEQFF
-,-,TRBJ1-2,TRBV11-2,14,TGTGCCAGCAGCTCCGGTCTGAGAGGGTATGGCTACACCTTC,CASSSGLRGYGYTF
TRBD2,-,TRBJ2-1,TRBV7-3,15,TGTGCCAGCAGCTCCTTCGCGGGGGTGTACAATGAGCAGTTCTTC,CASSSFAGVYNEQFF
TRBD2,once,TRBJ2-3,TRBV29-1,15,TGCAGCGTTGTGGGAGGGGAGGGGAGGACAGATACGCAGTATTTT,CSVVGGEGRTDTQYF
-,-,TRBJ2-1,TRBV29-1,15,TGCAGCGTTGATGGGACTGGAGCTTTAAGGAATGAGCAGTTCTTC,CSVDGTGALRNEQFF
TRBD1,-,TRBJ1-5,TRBV18,17,TGTGCCAGCTCACCAGGGACAGGGGTAAATTTCAATCAGCCCCAGCATTTT,CASSPGTGVNFNQPQHF
TRBD1,-,TRBJ2-7,TRBV6-1,14,TGTGCCAGCAGGGGACAGGCCAACACCTACGAGCAGTACTTC,CASRGQANTYEQYF
-,few,TRBJ1-1,TRBV19,13,TGTGCCAGTAGTACGTACATGAACACTGAAGCTTTCTTT,CASSTYMNTEAFF
-,-,TRBJ2-7,TRBV11-2,14,TGTGCCAGCAGCTTAGCGGGAGCCTCCTACGAGCAGTACTTC,CASSLAGASYEQYF
TRBD2,-,TRBJ2-7,TRBV6-1,13,TGTGCCAGTTCCCGGGAGGGCTTCTACGAGCAGTACTTC,CASSREGFYEQYF
TRBD1,-,TRBJ1-2,TRBV28,18,TGTGCCAGCAGTCCCCCCTACAGGACAGGGGGCCGAGACTATGGCTACACCTTC,CASSPPYRTGGRDYGYTF
-,-,TRBJ1-1,TRBV28,14,TGTGCCAGCAGCTTAGGGTTGGGGGGCACTGAAGCTTTCTTT,CASSLGLGGTEAFF
TRBD1,-,TRBJ1-6,TRBV5-4,13,TGTGCCAGCAGCTTAACAGGGGATTCACCCCTCCACTTT,CASSLTGDSPLHF
-,-,TRBJ2-7,TRBV7-7,15,TGTGCTAGCAGCTTTCAGGGACTTTTACACTACGAGCAGTACTTC,CASSFQGLLHYEQYF
TRBD1,-,TRBJ1-5,TRBV6-1,15,TGTGCCAGTAACCCCTTCGCAGGGGGCGGACAGCCCCAGCATTTT,CASNPFAGGGQPQHF
TRBD2,-,TRBJ2-2,TRBV9,15,TGTGCCAGCAGCCGAGGACTAGCGGGGGCCGGGGAGCTGTTTTTT,CASSRGLAGAGELFF
TRBD1,-,TRBJ2-7,TRBV19,14,TGTGCCAGTAGCCAACAGGGGGGCTCCTACGAGCAGTACTTC,CASSQQGGSYEQYF
-,-,TRBJ1-5,TRBV30,13,TGTGCCTGGGCAGGCGGAGGCGATCAGCCCCAGCATTTT,CAWAGGGDQPQHF
TRBD1,-,TRBJ2-1,TRBV27,16,TGTGCCAGCAGTTTGAGCCGGGGACAGGGTTTCAATGAGCAGTTCTTC,CASSLSRGQGFNEQFF
-,-,TRBJ1-2,TRBV21-1,16,TGTGCCAGCAGCACCCACCGGGACAGGGAGAACTATGGCTACACCTTC,CASSTHRDRENYGYTF
TRBD1,-,TRBJ1-6,TRBV4-1,14,TGCGCCAGCAGCCGGACAGGGACGGATTCACCCCTCCACTTT,CASSRTGTDSPLHF
-,-,TRBJ1-4,TRBV18,16,TGTGCCAGCTCACCACTTTCAGGGGCTGCTGGGGAAAAACTGTTTTTT,CASSPLSGAAGEKLFF
-,-,TRBJ2-3,TRBV7-9,15,TGTGCCAGCAGCTTAGTGGGACTCCTGGGCGGCACGCAGTATTTT,CASSLVGLLGGTQYF
TRBD1,-,TRBJ1-1,TRBV6-1,13,TGTGCCAGCAGTATACAGGGGAAGGCTGAAGCTTTCTTT,CASSIQGKAEAFF
TRBD1,-,TRBJ2-2,TRBV7-9,15,TGTGCCAGCAGACGCCGGGACAGGGATATTGGGGAGCTGTTTTTT,CASRRRDRDIGELFF